This is a list of T cell receptor beta chains from one sample in a study of monozygotic twins with inflammatory bowel disease. TCRdb processed the 5' RACE reads again and assigns one entry to each CDR3 protein, with no DNA. The sample shows 400,000 to 500,000 distinct CDR3 sequences, and around 2.3% sits with its ten largest clones. The sequencing sample was made of blood. The receptor source for this set is a human donor with ulcerative colitis or Crohn's disease, or a healthy co-twin of an affected twin (not recorded which). Both conserved end residues are part of each CDR3.

TRBV27	TRBJ2-1	15	CASSPREGFYNEQFF
TRBV7-9	TRBJ1-5	15	CASSRAGDSNQPQHF
TRBV11-2	TRBJ2-7	17	CASSWRTLAGGPYEQYF
TRBV5-1	TRBJ1-3	16	CASSLDRPSSGNTIYF
TRBV2	TRBJ2-3	14	CASFGQGETDTQYF
TRBV29-1	TRBJ2-3	17	CSGYASEGAIPTDTQYF
TRBV20-1	TRBJ2-3	13	CSASTASDGTQYF
TRBV9	TRBJ2-3	16	CASSPEIAGGPDTQYF
TRBV9	TRBJ2-7	14	CASSGTSGTYEQYF
TRBV2	TRBJ1-2	14	CASSEYGGNYGYTF
TRBV27	TRBJ2-3	14	CASSKEALTDTQYF
TRBV20-1	TRBJ2-5	14	CSAEAMGGLETQYF
TRBV19	TRBJ2-7	15	CASSPPGQGSHEQYF
TRBV5-5	TRBJ2-1	15	CASSSGTGRYNEQFF
TRBV3-1	TRBJ2-3	19	CARATATGLAGVGTDTQYF
TRBV30	TRBJ2-5	12	CAWSVLLGTQYF
TRBV14	TRBJ1-2	14	CASSLYGTDYGYTF
TRBV6-1	TRBJ1-2	17	CASNLLPGQGEDYGYTF
TRBV7-9	TRBJ2-1	16	CASSLGPSGIYNEQFF
TRBV14	TRBJ2-2	16	CASSQVQGFGTGELFF
TRBV7-9	TRBJ1-1	13	CASSLQPNTEAFF
TRBV24-1	TRBJ2-1	12	CATRGVSHEQFF
TRBV3-1	TRBJ2-2	16	CASSQQLAGGPGELFF
TRBV9	TRBJ2-7	15	CASSILPGDTYEQYF
TRBV29-1	TRBJ2-5	13	CSVYTLAKETQYF
TRBV20-1	TRBJ2-1	11	CSARRYNEQFF
TRBV20-1	TRBJ2-7	17	CSGVKGQGRVRAYEQYF
TRBV3-1	TRBJ2-7	13	CASSIQGPYEQYF
TRBV20-1	TRBJ1-5	15	CSATLPGQGNQPQHF
TRBV28	TRBJ2-2	14	CASNRLVNTGELFF
TRBV7-2	TRBJ2-5	14	CASSPNGGKETQYF
TRBV20-1	TRBJ2-2	18	CSAFGTHYRGPNTGELFF
TRBV5-1	TRBJ2-3	15	CASSFASGGRDTQYF
TRBV20-1	TRBJ1-2	14	CSANLHRGVYGYTF
TRBV7-6	TRBJ2-1	16	CASSLGGTGPYNEQFF
TRBV28	TRBJ2-4	15	CASSLDLIAKNIQYF
TRBV5-4	TRBJ1-2	15	CASTTGGELEYGYTF
TRBV7-8	TRBJ2-3	18	CASSPLLVHPTDTDTQYF
TRBV15	TRBJ1-1	15	CATSRDVSHNTEAFF
TRBV6-1	TRBJ1-2	13	CASSASGGYGYTF
TRBV28	TRBJ2-7	16	CASSLASGTATYEQYF
TRBV24-1	TRBJ2-1	14	CATSASGIGNEQFF
TRBV20-1	TRBJ2-5	13	CSALAGYWETQYF